The clone carrying this T cell receptor (beta chain) was recorded at least ten times. The antigen remains undetermined. A TCRbeta library incorporating unique molecular identifiers was prepared. TCRdb passed the PCR reads through MiXCR, listing each CDR3 protein once. The data contain around 440,000 distinct CDR3 sequences, 8% to 11% of them seen just once; the ten biggest clones take up 2%. From germline, CDR1 is ENHRY and CDR2 SYGVKD. The V gene end was trimmed by 10 bases and the J gene end by 0 bases; junction bases not matched to a gene: 11. The CDR3 covers 17 residues. The data were obtained in a study of T-cell reconstitution after alpha-beta-depleted transplantation in children. Study-wide results and limits: Reports say that about two months after transplant, the alpha-beta T cells came out of several hundred graft clones that had expanded.

The sample here was PBMCs, taken before TCRalphabeta/CD19-depleted stem cell transplant. This rearrangement joins TRBV10-3 to TRBJ2-7, with 14 bases fitting TRBD2. The clonotype was recovered from a child aged 2 to 10 with inherited bone marrow failure, due to receive a stem cell transplant. The CDR3 reads CATNGLAGGDSSYEQYF. The CDR3, as DNA: TGTGCCACCAATGGACTAGCGGGAGGCGATAGCTCCTACGAGCAGTACTTC.